Below, 13 T cell receptor beta chains from the same sample are listed, as sequenced in a study of a mutant IDH1 vaccine in newly diagnosed glioma. Time point denoted: week 5, during vaccination. Mutant IDH1 20-mer peptide, at 300 ug, made up each vaccine dose, with topical imiquimod. Assay used: immunoSEQ multiplex PCR; TCRdb lists only in-frame clones, some missing. The sample shows around 36,000 clones, approximately 93% of them seen only once. No antigen has been assigned to these receptors. The sample in question was PBMCs, obtained from a glioma patient whose treatment included an IDH1 peptide vaccine. These receptors were taken from a man aged 50-59 years with glioma.

The gene calls are TRBV28 and TRBJ1-4, with no clear D. V was clipped by 6 bases and J by 12 bases, with 8 bases between them. Germline V gene sequence: CDR1 MDHEN, CDR2 SYDVKM. The CDR3 has 10 residues. DNA of the CDR3: TGTGCCAGCAGCCATCAAGAACTGTTTTTT. The encoded protein is CASSHQELFF.

The J gene is TRBJ1-1, the V gene TRBV7-8; D gene uncertain. V lost 1 base and J 3 bases, leaving 6 bases between the germline ends. This CDR3 spans 13 amino acids. Germline CDR1 is SGHVS and CDR2 is FQNEAQ. CDR3 sequence (DNA): TGTGCCAGCAGCTTAGGGTTAGACACTGAAGCTTTCTTT. This sequence encodes CASSLGLDTEAFF. Full variable domain (missing parts from reference TRBV7-8 and TRBJ1-1): GAGVSQSPRYKVAKRGQDVALRCDPISGHVSLFWYQQALGQGPEFLTYFQNEAQLDKSGLPSDRFFAERPEGSVSTLKIQRTQQEDSAVYLCASSLGLDTEAFFGQGTRLTVV.

In its sample, this clone was seen once. This sequence joins TRBV5-1 and TRBJ2-5; weak D call: TRBD2 (6 bases). V was pared by 5 bases and J by 4 bases, with 9 bases between. The V gene's germline CDR1 is SGHRS and CDR2 YFSETQ. CDR3 length equals 12 residues. CDR3: CASRLEGETQYF. CDR3 sequence (DNA): TGCGCCAGCAGACTGGAGGGAGAGACCCAGTACTTC.

The chain combines TRBV6-5 with TRBJ1-2, with 10 bases aligning to TRBD1. With V trimmed by 6 bases and J by 8 bases, 12 bases remained unmatched. The CDR3 loop spans 15 amino acids. From germline, CDR1 is MNHEY and CDR2 SVGAGI. The CDR3 DNA reads as TGTGCCAGCAGGGGACAGGGGCGGTCTGACCACGGCTACACCTTC. Its protein product is CASRGQGRSDHGYTF.

The chain joins TRBV19 to TRBJ2-1; D is perhaps TRBD2 (6 bases). Germline V gene sequence: CDR1 LNHDA, CDR2 SQIVND (reference sequence). The CDR3 contains 18 residues. V dropped 5 bases and J dropped 2 bases, with 22 bases sitting between them. The CDR3 nucleotides read TGTGCCAGTAGTCCGCCGGGACTGGATTTACTAGCCTACAATGAGCAGTTCTTC. It specifies CASSPPGLDLLAYNEQFF.

The chain couples TRBV7-8 to TRBJ2-7; either TRBD1 or TRBD2 may supply D (6 bases each). Between the trimmed V and J ends, which lost 1 base and 3 bases, there was a span of 13 bases. The CDR3 is 15 amino acids. The V gene's germline CDR1 is SGHVS and CDR2 FQNEAQ. In DNA, the CDR3 is TGTGCCAGCAGCTTAGTGGGGGGCGGATTCTACGAGCAGTACTTC. This sequence encodes CASSLVGGGFYEQYF. Filled out from reference TRBV7-8 and TRBJ2-7, the complete variable domain reads GAGVSQSPRYKVAKRGQDVALRCDPISGHVSLFWYQQALGQGPEFLTYFQNEAQLDKSGLPSDRFFAERPEGSVSTLKIQRTQQEDSAVYLCASSLVGGGFYEQYFGPGTRLTVT.

The rearrangement joins TRBV7-9 to TRBJ2-1; maybe TRBD2 (6 bases). From germline, CDR1 is SEHNR and CDR2 FQNEAQ (reference sequence). This CDR3 has 15 residues. Trimming pared 6 bases from V and 1 base from J, leaving 13 bases between. The CDR3 is CASSRRLESYNEQFF. The DNA of the CDR3 is TGTGCCAGCAGTCGCCGACTAGAATCCTACAATGAGCAGTTCTTC.

CDR3 sequence reads: CASSDAGNEQYF. The CDR3 bases are TGTGCCAGCAGTGACGCAGGGAACGAGCAGTACTTC. This chain joins TRBV28 and TRBJ2-7; perhaps TRBD1 as D (5 bases). CDR1 is MDHEN, CDR2 SYDVKM, per germline. The V end lost 5 bases, the J end lost 5 bases, and 10 bases lay between the germline ends. CDR3 length: 12 amino acids. The entire variable domain, with the rest obtained from reference TRBV28 and TRBJ2-7, is as follows: DVKVTQSSRYLVKRTGEKVFLECVQDMDHENMFWYRQDPGLGLRLIYFSYDVKMKEKGDIPEGYSVSREKKERFSLILESASTNQTSMYLCASSDAGNEQYFGPGTRLTVT.

The CDR3 nucleotides are TGTGCCAGCAGCCAAGGAGCCGGGACTAGCGGACTATGGGTCGAGCAGTACTTC. Its protein is CASSQGAGTSGLWVEQYF. The chain recombines TRBV14 with TRBJ2-5, with TRBD2 matching 11 bases. Judging by the DNA end, TRBJ2-7 fits better; the J call may be wrong. The V gene's germline CDR1 is SGHDN and CDR2 FVKESK. There are 18 residues in the CDR3.

The chain uses TRBV19 and TRBJ1-5; D unclear. CDR3 length: 11 amino acids. V gave up 5 bases and J gave up 7 bases, with 6 bases separating them. Per the germline V gene, CDR1 is LNHDA and CDR2 is SQIVND (reference sequence). The CDR3 region is CASSGGQPQHF. The CDR3 region has the DNA TGTGCCAGTAGTGGCGGGCAGCCCCAGCATTTT.

The genes are TRBV4-3 and TRBJ1-2; 8 bases line up with TRBD1. The CDR3 consists of 15 residues. Per germline, CDR1 LGHNA and CDR2 YSLEER. J was trimmed by 7 bases and V by 1 base; bases with no gene match: 8. The CDR3 sequence: CASSQGRQGAVGYTF. Written as DNA, the CDR3 is TGCGCCAGCAGCCAAGGTCGGCAGGGGGCCGTTGGCTACACCTTC.

The V call is TRBV9, the J call TRBJ1-6, with TRBD1 matching 10 bases. The germline gives CDR1 SGDLS, CDR2 YYNGEE. There are 14 residues in the CDR3. V shed 0 bases and J 9 bases; nucleotides not matched to a gene: 0. The CDR3 DNA reads TGTGCCAGCAGCGTAGGGGACAGGGGTTCACCCCTCCACTTT. Translated: CASSVGDRGSPLHF. The full variable domain, completed using reference TRBV9 and TRBJ1-6, is DSGVTQTPKHLITATGQRVTLRCSPRSGDLSVYWYQQSLDQGLQFLIQYYNGEERAKGNILERFSAQQFPDLHSELNLSSLELGDSALYFCASSVGDRGSPLHFGNGTRLTVT.

This clone was counted once. The chain has TRBV28 and TRBJ1-3; no clear D. CDR3 length equals 15 residues. Germline values: CDR1 MDHEN, CDR2 SYDVKM. The V and J ends lost 1 base and 0 bases respectively, with 7 bases between them. The CDR3 sequence: CASSLSPTSGNTIYF. DNA for the CDR3: TGTGCCAGCAGTTTATCTCCCACCTCTGGAAACACCATATATTTT.